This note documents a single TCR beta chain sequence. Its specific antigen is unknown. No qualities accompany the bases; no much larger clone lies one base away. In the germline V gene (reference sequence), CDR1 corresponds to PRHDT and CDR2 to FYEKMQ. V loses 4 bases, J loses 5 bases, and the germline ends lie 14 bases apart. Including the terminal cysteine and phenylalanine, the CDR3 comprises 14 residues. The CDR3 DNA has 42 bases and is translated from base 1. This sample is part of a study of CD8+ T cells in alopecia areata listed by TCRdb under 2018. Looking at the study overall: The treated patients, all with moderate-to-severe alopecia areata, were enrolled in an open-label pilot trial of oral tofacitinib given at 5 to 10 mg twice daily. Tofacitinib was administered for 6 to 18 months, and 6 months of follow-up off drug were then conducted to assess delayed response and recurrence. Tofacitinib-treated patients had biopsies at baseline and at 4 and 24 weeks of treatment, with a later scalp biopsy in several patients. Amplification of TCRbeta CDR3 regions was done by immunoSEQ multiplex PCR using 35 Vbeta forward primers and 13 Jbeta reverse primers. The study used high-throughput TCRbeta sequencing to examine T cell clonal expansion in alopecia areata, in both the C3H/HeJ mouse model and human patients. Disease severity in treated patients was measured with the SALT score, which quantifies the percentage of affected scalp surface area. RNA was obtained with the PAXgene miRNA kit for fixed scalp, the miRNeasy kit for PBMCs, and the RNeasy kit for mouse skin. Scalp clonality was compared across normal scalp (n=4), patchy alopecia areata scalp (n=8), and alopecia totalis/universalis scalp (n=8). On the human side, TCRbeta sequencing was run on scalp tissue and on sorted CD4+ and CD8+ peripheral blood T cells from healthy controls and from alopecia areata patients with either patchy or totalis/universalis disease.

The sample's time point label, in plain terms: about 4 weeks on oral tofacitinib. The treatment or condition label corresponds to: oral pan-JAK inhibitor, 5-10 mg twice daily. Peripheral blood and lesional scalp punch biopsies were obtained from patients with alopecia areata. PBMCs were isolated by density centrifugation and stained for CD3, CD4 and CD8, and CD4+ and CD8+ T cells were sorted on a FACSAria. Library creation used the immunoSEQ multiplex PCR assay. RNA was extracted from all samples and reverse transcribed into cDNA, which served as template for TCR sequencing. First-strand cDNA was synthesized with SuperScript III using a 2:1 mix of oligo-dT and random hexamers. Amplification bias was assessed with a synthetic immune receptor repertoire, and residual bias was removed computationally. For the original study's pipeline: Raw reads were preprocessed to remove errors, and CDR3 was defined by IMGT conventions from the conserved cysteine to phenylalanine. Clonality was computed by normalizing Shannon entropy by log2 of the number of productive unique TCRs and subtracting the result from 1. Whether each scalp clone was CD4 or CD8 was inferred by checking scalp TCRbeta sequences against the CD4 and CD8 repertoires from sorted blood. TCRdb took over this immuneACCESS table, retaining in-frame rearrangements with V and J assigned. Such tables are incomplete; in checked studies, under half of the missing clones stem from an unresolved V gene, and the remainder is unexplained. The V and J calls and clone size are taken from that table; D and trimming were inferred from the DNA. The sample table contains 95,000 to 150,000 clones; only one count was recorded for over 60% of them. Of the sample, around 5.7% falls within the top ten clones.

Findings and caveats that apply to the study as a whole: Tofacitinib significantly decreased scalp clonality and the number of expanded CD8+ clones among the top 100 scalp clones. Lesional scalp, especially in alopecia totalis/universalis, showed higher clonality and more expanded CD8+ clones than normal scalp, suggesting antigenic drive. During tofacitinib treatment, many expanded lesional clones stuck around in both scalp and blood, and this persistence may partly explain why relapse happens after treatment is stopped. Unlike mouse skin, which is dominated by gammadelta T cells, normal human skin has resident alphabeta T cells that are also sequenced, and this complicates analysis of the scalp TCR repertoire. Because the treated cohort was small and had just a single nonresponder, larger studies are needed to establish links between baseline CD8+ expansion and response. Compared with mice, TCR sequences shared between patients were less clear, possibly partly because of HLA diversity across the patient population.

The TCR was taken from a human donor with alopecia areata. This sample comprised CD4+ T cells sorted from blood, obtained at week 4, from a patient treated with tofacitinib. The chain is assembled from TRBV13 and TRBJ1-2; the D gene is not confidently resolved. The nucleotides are TGTGCCAGCAGCTCCTCTAGGACGGGGTATGGCTACACCTTC. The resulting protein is CASSSSRTGYGYTF.